The T cell receptor beta chain described here comes from a study of identical twins. Overall study results and limits: Cord blood beta clonotypes present at high abundance carried fewer insertions; no such pattern appeared in memory repertoires.

V lost 6 bases and J 4 bases, leaving 10 bases between the germline ends. The CDR3 covers 13 residues. Germline V gene sequence: CDR1 MNHNS, CDR2 SASEGT. One entry per CDR3 protein results from TCRdb running MiXCR on the 5' RACE reads. Of 210,000 or so distinct CDR3 sequences in the sample, around 15% were seen once. Points on this clonotype: Its antigen is still unknown.

This same sample was also taken into another study, of T cells expressing NK-cell markers. That paper states: For several experiments, T cell sorting was restricted to the alpha-beta TCR population by means of an anti-gamma-delta TCR antibody. In a few donors, dominant clonotypes made up about 25-65% of CD3+CD56-NKG2C+ cells.

Sequencing was done on a sample of CD8+ T cells sorted from blood. This receptor was identified in a young woman in good health. J is TRBJ1-5 and V is TRBV6-1; the D gene is possibly TRBD1 (5 bases). CDR3: CASRGVGNQPQHF. In nucleotides, the CDR3 is TGTGCCAGCAGGGGGGTTGGGAATCAGCCCCAGCATTTT.